Following are 26 T cell receptor beta chains from one sample sequenced in a study of radiation and T cells in renal cell carcinoma. TCRdb's copy holds only in-frame clones and misses some; the assay was immunoSEQ multiplex PCR. The sample contains roughly 120,000 clones, approximately 78% of which appear only once. Time point in this sample: blood 2 weeks post-SBRT. Regarding treatment: 15 Gy SBRT to primary tumor, nephrectomy 4 weeks later. The starting material was blood, obtained from a patient whose treatment included radiotherapy and nephrectomy. The receptor source for this set is a woman aged 60-70 years with renal cell carcinoma.

The chain combines TRBV5-1 with TRBJ1-4, with 7 bases fitting TRBD1. Unmatched junction bases numbered 10, after V lost 0 bases and J lost 2 bases. Germline V gives CDR1 SGHRS, CDR2 YFSETQ. The CDR3 extends over 18 amino acids. The CDR3 DNA sequence: TGCGCCAGCAGCTTGGGTGGAGGGACGGGACAGACTAATGAAAAACTGTTTTTT. Protein sequence: CASSLGGGTGQTNEKLFF.

This rearrangement joins TRBV5-1 to TRBJ2-7; possible D gene TRBD1, 6 bases. Trimming removed 3 bases from V and 2 bases from J, with 15 bases in between. Germline CDR1 is SGHRS and CDR2 is YFSETQ. This CDR3 has 15 amino acids. The CDR3 is CASSSDYGQTYEQYF. The CDR3 nucleotides read TGCGCCAGCAGCTCCGACTACGGACAGACCTACGAGCAGTACTTC.

The chain is built from TRBV6-5 and TRBJ1-5; tentatively, D is TRBD1 (5 bases). Germline lookup yields CDR1 MNHEY and CDR2 SVGAGI. Trimming pared 5 bases from V and 0 bases from J, leaving 11 bases between. The CDR3 loop spans 15 amino acids. CDR3 sequence reads: CASSGDGHSNQPQHF. In nucleotides, the CDR3 is TGTGCCAGCAGTGGGGACGGCCATAGCAATCAGCCCCAGCATTTT.

This clone occurred once. This chain uses TRBV6-5 with TRBJ2-5, with D perhaps matching TRBD1 (5 bases). CDR1 and CDR2 (germline): MNHEY, SVGAGI. V dropped 6 bases and J dropped 5 bases, with 16 bases sitting between them. The CDR3 runs 14 residues. DNA for the CDR3: TGTGCCAGCAGCCCGCCAGGGAAAGTTGAGACCCAGTACTTC. The encoded protein is CASSPPGKVETQYF.

This clone came up a few times. The CDR3 DNA reads TGTGCCAGCAGCTTAGGGGTAGGGAATTATGGCTACACCTTC. It yields the protein CASSLGVGNYGYTF. The rearrangement uses TRBV7-3 and TRBJ1-2; D gene ambiguous. Germline assignment: CDR1 SGHTA and CDR2 FQGTGA. The CDR3 spans 14 residues. The V end lost 2 bases, the J end lost 5 bases, and 12 bases lay between the germline ends.

The V and J genes are TRBV2 and TRBJ2-2, with TRBD1 matching 8 bases. The CDR3 has 15 residues. The germline V gene has CDR1 SNHLY and CDR2 FYNNEI. The V segment lost 4 bases and the J segment 1 base; nucleotides outside the gene matches: 2. The DNA of the CDR3 is TGTGCCAGCAGTGTTGGGACAGGGAACACCGGGGAGCTGTTTTTT. Encoded protein: CASSVGTGNTGELFF.

The V call is TRBV29-1, the J call TRBJ2-7; D is perhaps TRBD1 (5 bases). Germline loops: CDR1 SQVTM, CDR2 ANQGSEA. V was pared by 6 bases and J by 6 bases, with 15 bases between. The CDR3 runs to 12 residues. The CDR3 sequence is CSVQGGGVEQYF. CDR3 nucleotide sequence: TGCAGCGTGCAGGGTGGTGGGGTCGAGCAGTACTTC.

This chain links TRBV28 with TRBJ2-4; 8 bases fit TRBD1. This CDR3 has 17 amino acids. The germline V gene has CDR1 MDHEN and CDR2 SYDVKM. V dropped 2 bases and J dropped 1; count of bases not matched to a gene: 7. DNA of the CDR3: TGTGCCAGCAGTTTACTCCCGACAGGGGCGGCCAAAAACATTCAGTACTTC. Translating gives CASSLLPTGAAKNIQYF.

The V call is TRBV11-3, the J call TRBJ2-1; tentative D call: TRBD1 (6 bases). Germline V gene sequence: CDR1 SGHNT, CDR2 YENEEA. The V end lost 1 base, the J end lost 6 bases, and 10 bases lay between the germline ends. This CDR3 spans 14 amino acids. The CDR3 nucleotides are TGTGCCAGCAGCTTAGCGGGGACAATCAATGAGCAGTTCTTC. This translates into CASSLAGTINEQFF.

The chain employs TRBV6-1 and TRBJ2-5, with D possibly being TRBD2 (6 bases). V was shortened by 8 bases and J by 4 bases, with 17 bases between the two germline ends. There are 14 residues in the CDR3. Germline V gene lookup returns CDR1 MNHNS and CDR2 SASEGT. CDR3: CASRMGGLRETQYF. CDR3 bases: TGTGCCAGCCGGATGGGAGGTTTACGAGAGACCCAGTACTTC.

The chain combines TRBV9 with TRBJ1-6, with D perhaps matching TRBD1 (6 bases). V shed 3 bases and J shed 9 bases, with 16 bases lying between them. CDR3 length equals 15 residues. Germline V gene sequence: CDR1 SGDLS, CDR2 YYNGEE. The CDR3 sequence is CASSELQGGISPLHF. The DNA of the CDR3 is TGTGCCAGCAGCGAATTACAGGGAGGGATTTCACCCCTCCACTTT.

V gene TRBV5-1 combines with J gene TRBJ1-2; 7 nucleotides match TRBD1. CDR3 length equals 12 residues. Germline V lookup: CDR1 SGHRS, CDR2 YFSETQ. V trimming: 7 bases; J trimming: 4 bases; junction bases outside the gene matches: 4. CDR3 DNA sequence: TGCGCCAGCGGGGGACAGACCTATGGCTACACCTTC. Its translation is CASGGQTYGYTF.

The CDR3 reads CASRGVDGYTF. Written as DNA, the CDR3 is TGTGCCAGCAGGGGGGTGGATGGCTACACCTTC. V and J are TRBV28 and TRBJ1-2; TRBD1 is a possible D gene (5 bases). The CDR3 contains 11 residues. V gave up 6 bases and J gave up 6 bases, with 8 bases separating them. Per germline, CDR1 MDHEN and CDR2 SYDVKM.

The CDR3 spells CANSRGDTEAFF. CDR3 sequence (DNA): TGTGCCAACTCCAGGGGGGACACTGAAGCTTTCTTT. The V call is TRBV28, the J call TRBJ1-1; TRBD1 matches 7 bases. This CDR3 is built from 12 residues. Germline V gene data show CDR1 as MDHEN and CDR2 as SYDVKM. After removal of 10 bases from V and 3 bases from J, the junction contained 5 bases not matched to a gene. Supplemented by reference TRBV28 and TRBJ1-1, the full variable domain reads DVKVTQSSRYLVKRTGEKVFLECVQDMDHENMFWYRQDPGLGLRLIYFSYDVKMKEKGDIPEGYSVSREKKERFSLILESASTNQTSMYLCANSRGDTEAFFGQGTRLTVV.

The gene calls are TRBV7-3 and TRBJ2-3, with TRBD1 matching 7 bases. This CDR3 region has 13 residues. Trimming cost V 5 bases and J 3 bases; bases outside gene matches: 2. CDR1 and CDR2 (germline): SGHTA, FQGTGA. The CDR3 bases are TGTGCCAGCAGCAACAGGGGTACAGATACGCAGTATTTT. It yields the protein CASSNRGTDTQYF. The complete variable domain, with remaining parts taken from reference TRBV7-3 and TRBJ2-3, reads GAGVSQTPSNKVTEKGKYVELRCDPISGHTALYWYRQSLGQGPEFLIYFQGTGAADDSGLPNDRFFAVRPEGSVSTLKIQRTERGDSAVYLCASSNRGTDTQYFGPGTRLTVL.

As concerns this clone: A read error is likely, as this CDR3 ends without the conserved phenylalanine or tryptophan. The DNA is left out, because the CDR3 cannot be placed on it with certainty; the CDR3 is given as TCRdb lists it. The V and J genes are TRBV20-1 and TRBJ2-3. Looked up from germline, CDR1 is DFQATT and CDR2 is SNEGSKA (reference sequence). The CDR3 spans 8 residues, counting both ends. Here the CDR3 reads CSARPHGT.

This clone was seen only once. Here the CDR3 DNA reads TGTGCCAGCAGTTGGACAGGGAGCGAAGATACGCAGTATTTT. This encodes CASSWTGSEDTQYF. The chain has TRBV6-1 and TRBJ2-3; 8 bases are shared with TRBD1. The CDR3 spans 14 residues. Trimming at V came to 5 bases and at J to 5 bases, leaving 6 bases not matched to a gene. Germline V CDR1 and CDR2: MNHNS, SASEGT.

This chain links TRBV11-3 with TRBJ2-5; D possibly corresponds to TRBD2 (5 bases). The CDR3 covers 15 residues. With 4 bases removed from V and 3 bases from J, the gap between germline ends came to 15 bases. CDR1 is SGHNT and CDR2 is YENEEA in the germline V gene. The CDR3 loop reads CASSSRAGEEETQYF. In nucleotides, the CDR3 is TGTGCCAGCAGCTCCCGTGCCGGGGAAGAAGAGACCCAGTACTTC.

The V gene is TRBV6-1, the J gene TRBJ1-1; TRBD1 might be the D (5 bases). The germline gives CDR1 MNHNS, CDR2 SASEGT. The germline V and J ends were trimmed by 3 bases and 7 bases, with 12 bases remaining between them. This CDR3 spans 13 amino acids. CDR3: CASSDPLGREAFF. DNA for the CDR3: TGTGCCAGCAGTGATCCCTTGGGGCGTGAAGCTTTCTTT.

This clone was recorded only once. The CDR3 nucleotides are TGTGCCAGCAGCCCCCTGGGAAACACCATATATTTT. Protein sequence: CASSPLGNTIYF. The chain joins TRBV7-9 to TRBJ1-3, with D hard to call. The CDR3 totals 12 residues. Germline-derived CDR1 and CDR2 are SEHNR and FQNEAQ (reference sequence). Trimming left V 5 bases short and J 4 bases short, with 6 bases between. The whole variable domain, remainder taken from reference TRBV7-9 and TRBJ1-3, is DTGVSQNPRHKITKRGQNVTFRCDPISEHNRLYWYRQTLGQGPEFLTYFQNEAQLEKSRLLSDRFSAERPKGSFSTLEIQRTEQGDSAMYLCASSPLGNTIYFGEGSWLTVV.

This chain links TRBV4-3 with TRBJ2-7, with 11 nucleotides matching TRBD2. Losses at the gene ends were 1 base for V and 1 base for J; bases not matched to a gene: 12. Germline CDR1 LGHNA, CDR2 YSLEER. The CDR3 length is 19 residues. DNA of the CDR3: TGCGCCAGCAGCCAAGCCTTAGGGTACGGGACTAGCGGTTCCTACGAGCAGTACTTC. It is translated as CASSQALGYGTSGSYEQYF.

The chain couples TRBV5-6 to TRBJ1-2, with 8 bases identical to TRBD1. The V segment lost 2 bases and the J segment 5 bases; nucleotides outside the gene matches: 5. Germline loops: CDR1 SGHDT, CDR2 YYEEEE. The CDR3 is 14 residues long. Written as DNA, the CDR3 is TGTGCCAGCAGCTTTAACCAGGGGGCTTATGGCTACACCTTC. Translation gives CASSFNQGAYGYTF.

The V and J genes are TRBV19 and TRBJ2-4; TRBD2 aligns across 10 bases. The CDR3 covers 20 residues. CDR1 is LNHDA, CDR2 SQIVND, per germline (reference sequence). The V and J ends lost 4 bases and 0 bases, in that order; junction bases with no gene match: 15. The CDR3 nucleotides read TGTGCCAGTAGTACCGAACTAGCGGGAATCCCCCCTTTAGCCAAAAACATTCAGTACTTC. Its translation is CASSTELAGIPPLAKNIQYF.

This clone was seen only a few times. The rearrangement links TRBV27 to TRBJ2-3; tentatively, D is TRBD1 or TRBD2 (5 bases each). Germline V gives CDR1 MNHEY, CDR2 SMNVEV (reference sequence). The length of the CDR3 is 15 residues. V lost 2 bases to trimming and J lost 0 bases, with 9 bases between them. In DNA, the CDR3 is TGTGCCAGCAGTTTAGGGGGTTCTAGCACAGATACGCAGTATTTT. Protein product: CASSLGGSSTDTQYF.

In this sample, this clone turned up once. This sequence joins TRBV18 and TRBJ1-4; TRBD1 agrees at 11 bases. Germline CDR1 reads KGHSH; CDR2 reads LQKENI. The CDR3 length is 15 residues. Unmatched junction bases numbered 5, after V lost 3 bases and J lost 8 bases. Here the CDR3 reads CASSPRTGGLEKLFF. The CDR3 coding sequence is TGTGCCAGCTCACCTCGGACAGGGGGCTTGGAAAAACTGTTTTTT.

The genes are TRBV11-1 and TRBJ2-3; 7 nucleotides agree with TRBD2. J was trimmed by 6 bases and V by 5 bases; bases with no gene match: 8. In germline, CDR1 is SGHAT, CDR2 FQDESV (reference sequence). CDR3 length equals 14 residues. The CDR3: CASSDRLAVDTQYF. As DNA, the CDR3 is TGTGCCAGCAGCGACCGACTAGCCGTTGATACGCAGTATTTT.